This T cell receptor (beta chain) was identified during a study of shared clonotypes between healthy human individuals (dated by TCRdb to about 2020). Study-level background: Two women and a few men aged 18 to 49 years were included in the cohort. For each donor, CD4 naive and CD4 memory were each run on three plates, CD8 naive on two plates, and CD8 memory on one plate. Blood TCR repertoires of several healthy adults were deeply sequenced to estimate repertoire size and the extent of clonotype sharing between individuals. Leukapheresis yielded between about 0.94 and 9 billion PBMCs per donor. To increase sequencing depth and limit assay-specific biases, TCR repertoire library preparation and sequencing were carried out by different laboratories using diverse techniques.

Of note for this clone: No antigen is known for it. Within one base of it there is no much larger clone, and no base qualities were kept.

Using the deep immunoSEQ assay, TCR CDR3 regions were amplified from genomic DNA by multiplex PCR. Extracted genomic DNA from each cell subset was distributed evenly across all wells of several immunoSEQ 96-well plates, and each plate was treated as a replicate. For sorted subsets, around 200 ng genomic DNA, equal to tens of thousands of T cell genomes, was loaded into each replicate PCR. Purified libraries were quantified with a Qubit 3.0 fluorometer, sized on a Bioanalyzer 2100, and re-quantified with the KAPA Library Quantification kit. Every immunoSEQ 96-well plate was sequenced on a dedicated single-read 150-cycle Illumina NextSeq 550 flow cell. The paper's processing steps were these. Because the immunoSEQ output included only junctional sequences and no quality scores, the filtering could not be the same as the filtering used for full-length reads. To assign V/J genes and CDR3, sequences were annotated against IMGT germline references using PyIR, a Python wrapper for IgBLAST v1.9. Reads were removed for weak V/J assignments (E-value above 1e-6), missing CDR3, stop codons, out-of-frame junctions, or ambiguous translated residues. V3J clonotypes were defined as sequences sharing the same inferred V gene, J gene, and CDR3 amino acid sequence. Percentage overlap between repertoires was calculated by dividing the number of shared unique clonotypes by the size of the smaller repertoire. Richness of each repertoire was evaluated using RTK rarefaction, the Chao1 estimator, and Recon v2.1 estimates of unobserved clonotypes. For all TCRbeta clonotypes obtained by the gDNA method from a few donors, generation probabilities were computed with OLGA. What TCRdb holds here is the immuneACCESS table cut down to in-frame rearrangements. Part of the clones is not present; checked against another copy, under half of the missing clones reflect an unresolved V gene, and the others are unexplained. From that table come the V and J calls and clone size; the DNA was used to work out D and trimming. This sample has 1 million to 1.2 million clones in its table, and roughly 77% of those were observed once. The top ten clones comprise approximately 0.9% of the sample.

Donors were healthy HIV-negative adults with no recently reported acute infections or vaccinations. Only Caucasian adults living in Nashville, Tennessee, USA were represented among the donors. CD4+ T cells were enriched by magnetic negative selection; naive cells were then positively selected on CD45RA, and the negative fraction formed the memory subset. Blood was collected by leukapheresis, and PBMCs were isolated by Ficoll-Histopaque density gradient centrifugation and then cryopreserved in liquid nitrogen vapor phase. Analytical flow cytometry was used to check the purity and quantity of each magnetically sorted T cell population. Genomic DNA was isolated from each sorted fraction and quantified by UV absorbance on a Nanodrop 2000c. Overall study results and their limits: Larger estimated clonotype richness was generally found for naive subsets than for memory subsets. The genetic and exposure-history diversity represented was limited by the small number of donors. Sharing across several donors was observed for about 5% of naive CD4, 3% to 4% of naive CD8, around 2.5% of memory CD4, and roughly 0.4% of memory CD8 clonotypes. Higher generation probabilities were observed for clonotypes shared by all four sorted-subset donors than for non-shared clonotypes. Incomplete sequencing was indicated by rarefaction of sorted-subset datasets, despite the large sequencing depth. Pairwise subsampling led to the expectation that sequencing depth would affect the degree of clonotype sharing among donors. Sampling was restricted to blood, and TCR repertoires in tissue are likely to differ from TCR repertoires in blood.

Its CDR3 holds 18 amino acids, cysteine through phenylalanine. Of all the DNA, just the CDR3 is kept, 54 bases in frame from base 1. In the germline V gene (reference sequence), CDR1 corresponds to SEHNR and CDR2 to FQNEAQ. For this chain, trimming is 5 bases at the V end and 0 bases at the J end, and the number of junction bases without a gene match is 8. Source material: memory CD4+ T cells from PBMCs. The cell subset or site tag for this specimen amounts to: CD45RA-negative fraction. The chain links TRBV7-9 with TRBJ2-2, and TRBD2 matches 11 of the central bases. The clonotype was recovered from a man younger than 35 in good health. Some clones in this sample may be carry-over from other donors' samples. The DNA is as follows: TGTGCCAGCAGCGAAATGGTAGCGGGAGGGTCGAACACCGGGGAGCTGTTTTTT. Its protein product is CASSEMVAGGSNTGELFF. The reference TRBV7-9 and TRBJ2-2 proteins fill in what lies around the CDR3, so the full variable domain reads DTGVSQNPRHKITKRGQNVTFRCDPISEHNRLYWYRQTLGQGPEFLTYFQNEAQLEKSRLLSDRFSAERPKGSFSTLEIQRTEQGDSAMYLCASSEMVAGGSNTGELFFGEGSRLTVL.